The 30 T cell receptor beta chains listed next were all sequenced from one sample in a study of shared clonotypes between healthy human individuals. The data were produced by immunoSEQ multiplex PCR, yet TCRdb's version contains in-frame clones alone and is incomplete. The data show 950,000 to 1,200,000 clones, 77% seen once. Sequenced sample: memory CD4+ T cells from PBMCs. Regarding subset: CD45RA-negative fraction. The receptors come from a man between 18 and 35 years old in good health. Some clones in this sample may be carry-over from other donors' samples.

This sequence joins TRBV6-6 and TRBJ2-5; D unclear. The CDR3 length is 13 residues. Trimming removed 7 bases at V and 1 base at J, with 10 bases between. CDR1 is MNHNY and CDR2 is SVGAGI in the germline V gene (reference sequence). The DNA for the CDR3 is TGTGCCAGCAATAGTGACCTCCAAGAGACCCAGTACTTC. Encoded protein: CASNSDLQETQYF.

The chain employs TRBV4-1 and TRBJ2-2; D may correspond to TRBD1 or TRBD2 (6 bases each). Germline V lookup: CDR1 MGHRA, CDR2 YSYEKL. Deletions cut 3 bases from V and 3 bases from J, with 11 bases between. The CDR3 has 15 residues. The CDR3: CASSQGGGYTGELFF. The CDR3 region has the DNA TGCGCCAGCAGCCAGGGGGGCGGGTACACCGGGGAGCTGTTTTTT.

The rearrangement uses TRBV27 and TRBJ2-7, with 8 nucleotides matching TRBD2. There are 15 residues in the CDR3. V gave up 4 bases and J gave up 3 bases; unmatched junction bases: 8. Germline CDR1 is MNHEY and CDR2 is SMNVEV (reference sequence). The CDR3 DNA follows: TGTGCCAGCAGTTCAGCAGGAGCGGGAGACTACGAGCAGTACTTC. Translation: CASSSAGAGDYEQYF.

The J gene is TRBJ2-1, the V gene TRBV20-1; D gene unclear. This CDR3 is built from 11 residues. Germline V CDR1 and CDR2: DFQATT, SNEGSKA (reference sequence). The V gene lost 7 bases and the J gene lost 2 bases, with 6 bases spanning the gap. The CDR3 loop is CSVAPYNEQFF. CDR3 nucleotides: TGCAGTGTGGCCCCCTACAATGAGCAGTTCTTC.

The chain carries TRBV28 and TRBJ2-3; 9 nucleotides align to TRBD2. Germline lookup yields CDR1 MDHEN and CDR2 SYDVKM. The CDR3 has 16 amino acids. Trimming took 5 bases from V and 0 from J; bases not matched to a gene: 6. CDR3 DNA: TGTGCCAGCAGTCTTAGCGGGAGTGCTAGCACAGATACGCAGTATTTT. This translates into CASSLSGSASTDTQYF.

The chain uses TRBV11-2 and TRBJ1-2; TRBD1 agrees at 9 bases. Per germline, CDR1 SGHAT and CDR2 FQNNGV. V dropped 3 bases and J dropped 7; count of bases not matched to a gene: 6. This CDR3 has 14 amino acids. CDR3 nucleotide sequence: TGTGCCAGCAGCTTCGGACAGGGGCGGGTTGGCTACACCTTC. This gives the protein CASSFGQGRVGYTF.

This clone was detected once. The DNA for the CDR3 is TGCGCCAGCAGCCTCAAGGGGGTGCTAGCGGGGGAAGAGACCCAGTACTTC. Translation: CASSLKGVLAGEETQYF. The chain recombines TRBV4-1 with TRBJ2-5, with TRBD2 matching over 10 bases. CDR3 size: 17 residues. CDR1 and CDR2 (germline): MGHRA, YSYEKL. V lost 4 bases to trimming and J lost 3 bases; unmatched junction nucleotides: 11.

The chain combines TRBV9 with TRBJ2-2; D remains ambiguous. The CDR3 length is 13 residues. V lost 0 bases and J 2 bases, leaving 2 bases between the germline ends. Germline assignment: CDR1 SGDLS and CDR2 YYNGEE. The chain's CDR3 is CASSVGNTGELFF. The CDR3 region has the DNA TGTGCCAGCAGCGTAGGTAACACCGGGGAGCTGTTTTTT.

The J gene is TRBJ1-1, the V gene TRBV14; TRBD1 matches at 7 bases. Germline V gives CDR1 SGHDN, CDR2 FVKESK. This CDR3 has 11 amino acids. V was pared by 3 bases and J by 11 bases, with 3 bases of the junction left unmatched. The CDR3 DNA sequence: TGTGCCAGCAGCCAGCAGGGGGTGGCTTTCTTT. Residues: CASSQQGVAFF. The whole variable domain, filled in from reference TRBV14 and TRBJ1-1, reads EAGVTQFPSHSVIEKGQTVTLRCDPISGHDNLYWYRRVMGKEIKFLLHFVKESKQDESGMPNNRFLAERTGGTYSTLKVQPAELEDSGVYFCASSQQGVAFFGQGTRLTVV.

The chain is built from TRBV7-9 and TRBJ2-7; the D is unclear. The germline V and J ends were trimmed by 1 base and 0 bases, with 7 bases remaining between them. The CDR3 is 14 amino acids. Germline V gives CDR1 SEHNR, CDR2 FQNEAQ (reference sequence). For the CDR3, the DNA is TGTGCCAGCAGCTTAGGGGCAGCCTCCTACGAGCAGTACTTC. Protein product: CASSLGAASYEQYF.

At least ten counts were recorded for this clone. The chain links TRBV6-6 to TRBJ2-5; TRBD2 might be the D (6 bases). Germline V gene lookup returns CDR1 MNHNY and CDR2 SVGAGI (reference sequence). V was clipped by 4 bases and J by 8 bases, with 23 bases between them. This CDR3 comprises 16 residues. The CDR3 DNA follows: TGTGCCAGCAGTTCTACGAGTAGCGGAGGGGCAGGCACCCAGTACTTC. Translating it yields CASSSTSSGGAGTQYF.

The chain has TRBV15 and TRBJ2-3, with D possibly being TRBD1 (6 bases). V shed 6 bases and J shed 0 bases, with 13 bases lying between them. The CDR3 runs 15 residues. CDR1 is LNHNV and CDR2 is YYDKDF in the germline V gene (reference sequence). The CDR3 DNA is TGTGCCACCAGGGCTGGGGGCGGGAGCACAGATACGCAGTATTTT. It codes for CATRAGGGSTDTQYF. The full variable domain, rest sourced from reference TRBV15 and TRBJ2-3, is DAMVIQNPRYQVTQFGKPVTLSCSQTLNHNVMYWYQQKSSQAPKLLFHYYDKDFNNEADTPDNFQSRRPNTSFCFLDIRSPGLGDTAMYLCATRAGGGSTDTQYFGPGTRLTVL.

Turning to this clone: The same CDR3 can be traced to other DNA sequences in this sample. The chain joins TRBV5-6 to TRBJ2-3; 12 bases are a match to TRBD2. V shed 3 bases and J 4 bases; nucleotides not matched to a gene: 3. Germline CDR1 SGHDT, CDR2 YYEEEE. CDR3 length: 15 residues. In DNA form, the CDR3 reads TGTGCCAGCAGCTCAGGACTAGCGGGGTCAGATACGCAGTATTTT. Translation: CASSSGLAGSDTQYF.

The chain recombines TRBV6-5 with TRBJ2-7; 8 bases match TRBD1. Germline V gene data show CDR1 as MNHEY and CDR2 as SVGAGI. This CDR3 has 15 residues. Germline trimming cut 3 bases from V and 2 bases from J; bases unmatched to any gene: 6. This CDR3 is CASSYRTTGAYEQYF. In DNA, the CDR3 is TGTGCCAGCAGTTATCGCACGACAGGGGCCTACGAGCAGTACTTC.

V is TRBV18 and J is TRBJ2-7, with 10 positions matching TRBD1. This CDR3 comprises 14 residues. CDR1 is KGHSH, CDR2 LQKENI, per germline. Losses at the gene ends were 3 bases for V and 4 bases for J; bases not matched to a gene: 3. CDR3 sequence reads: CASSPGDRGYEQYF. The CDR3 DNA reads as TGTGCCAGCTCACCGGGGGACAGGGGTTACGAGCAGTACTTC.

The CDR3 protein is CASSLVSQVGTDTQYF. The CDR3 coding sequence is TGCGCCAGCAGCTTGGTATCACAGGTCGGCACAGATACGCAGTATTTT. The chain carries TRBV5-1 and TRBJ2-3; D may be TRBD1 (5 bases). The CDR3 extends over 16 amino acids. V lost 0 bases to trimming and J lost 1 base, with 12 bases between them. CDR1 is SGHRS and CDR2 is YFSETQ in the germline V gene.

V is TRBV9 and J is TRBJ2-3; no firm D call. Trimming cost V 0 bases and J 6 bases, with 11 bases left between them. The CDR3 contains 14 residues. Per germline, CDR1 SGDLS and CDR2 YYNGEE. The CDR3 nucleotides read TGTGCCAGCAGCGTAGTCTCCGGACCGGATACGCAGTATTTT. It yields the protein CASSVVSGPDTQYF.

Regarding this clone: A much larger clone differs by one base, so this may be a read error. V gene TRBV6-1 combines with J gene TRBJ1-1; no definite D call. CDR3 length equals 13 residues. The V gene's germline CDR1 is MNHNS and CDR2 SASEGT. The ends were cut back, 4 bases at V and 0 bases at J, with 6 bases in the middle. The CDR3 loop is CASSVTMNTEAFF. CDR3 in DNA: TGTGCCAGCAGTGTAACCATGAACACTGAAGCTTTCTTT.

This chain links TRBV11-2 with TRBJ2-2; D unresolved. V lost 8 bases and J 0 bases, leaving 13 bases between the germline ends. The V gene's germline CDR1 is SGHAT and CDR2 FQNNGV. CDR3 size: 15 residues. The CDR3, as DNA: TGTGCCAGCCTCTCCTCCTTATCGAACACCGGGGAGCTGTTTTTT. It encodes CASLSSLSNTGELFF.

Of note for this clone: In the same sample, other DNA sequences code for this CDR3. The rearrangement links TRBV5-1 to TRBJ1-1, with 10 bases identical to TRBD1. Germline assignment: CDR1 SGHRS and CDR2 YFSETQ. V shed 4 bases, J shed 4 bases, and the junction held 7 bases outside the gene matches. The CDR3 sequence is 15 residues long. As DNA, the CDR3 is TGCGCCAGCAGCACCGGGACAGGGGCGGGCACTGAAGCTTTCTTT. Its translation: CASSTGTGAGTEAFF.

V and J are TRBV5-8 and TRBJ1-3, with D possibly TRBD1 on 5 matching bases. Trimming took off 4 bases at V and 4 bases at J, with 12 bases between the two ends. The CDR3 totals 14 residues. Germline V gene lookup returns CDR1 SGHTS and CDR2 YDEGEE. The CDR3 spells CASSAQGWGNTIYF. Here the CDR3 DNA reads TGTGCCAGCAGCGCCCAGGGTTGGGGAAACACCATATATTTT.

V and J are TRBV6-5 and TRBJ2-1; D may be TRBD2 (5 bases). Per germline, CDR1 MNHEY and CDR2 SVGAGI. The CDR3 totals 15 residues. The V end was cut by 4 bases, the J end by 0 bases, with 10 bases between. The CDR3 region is CASSWQRDSYNEQFF. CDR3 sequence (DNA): TGTGCCAGCAGTTGGCAGAGGGACTCCTACAATGAGCAGTTCTTC.

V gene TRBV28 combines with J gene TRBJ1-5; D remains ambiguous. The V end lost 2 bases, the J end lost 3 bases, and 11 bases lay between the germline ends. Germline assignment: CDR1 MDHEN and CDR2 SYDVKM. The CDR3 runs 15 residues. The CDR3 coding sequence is TGTGCCAGCAGTTTAAACGGCCCGTCCAATCAGCCCCAGCATTTT. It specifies CASSLNGPSNQPQHF.

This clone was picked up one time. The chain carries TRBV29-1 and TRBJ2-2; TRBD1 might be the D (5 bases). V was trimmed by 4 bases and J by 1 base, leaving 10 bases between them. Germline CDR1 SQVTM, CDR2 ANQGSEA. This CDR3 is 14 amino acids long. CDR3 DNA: TGCAGCGTTGCGGACAACCTGAACACCGGGGAGCTGTTTTTT. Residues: CSVADNLNTGELFF.

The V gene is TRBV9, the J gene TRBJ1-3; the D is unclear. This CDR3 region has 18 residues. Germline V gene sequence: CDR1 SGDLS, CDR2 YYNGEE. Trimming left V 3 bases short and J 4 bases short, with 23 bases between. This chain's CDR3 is CASSARAPPDLWGNTIYF. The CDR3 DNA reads TGTGCCAGCAGCGCCCGCGCCCCCCCGGACCTCTGGGGAAACACCATATATTTT. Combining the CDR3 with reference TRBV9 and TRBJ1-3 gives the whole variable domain DSGVTQTPKHLITATGQRVTLRCSPRSGDLSVYWYQQSLDQGLQFLIQYYNGEERAKGNILERFSAQQFPDLHSELNLSSLELGDSALYFCASSARAPPDLWGNTIYFGEGSWLTVV.

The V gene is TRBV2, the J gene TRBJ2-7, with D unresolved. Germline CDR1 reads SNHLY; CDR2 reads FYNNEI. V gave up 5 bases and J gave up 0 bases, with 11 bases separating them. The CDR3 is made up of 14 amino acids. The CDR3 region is CASSSRSDSYEQYF. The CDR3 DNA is TGTGCCAGCAGTAGCAGGTCAGACTCCTACGAGCAGTACTTC.

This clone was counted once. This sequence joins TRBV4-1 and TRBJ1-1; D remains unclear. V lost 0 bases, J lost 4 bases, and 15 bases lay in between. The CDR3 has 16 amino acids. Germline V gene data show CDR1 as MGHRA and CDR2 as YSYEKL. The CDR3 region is CASSQDRANGGTEAFF. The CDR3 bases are TGCGCCAGCAGCCAAGATCGGGCCAATGGTGGCACTGAAGCTTTCTTT.

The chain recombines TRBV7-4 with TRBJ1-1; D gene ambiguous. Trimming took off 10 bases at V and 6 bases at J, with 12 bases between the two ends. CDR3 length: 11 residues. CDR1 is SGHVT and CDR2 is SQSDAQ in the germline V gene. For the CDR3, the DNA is TGTGCCATCAAAACCGTCGCTGAAGCTTTCTTT. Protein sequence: CAIKTVAEAFF.

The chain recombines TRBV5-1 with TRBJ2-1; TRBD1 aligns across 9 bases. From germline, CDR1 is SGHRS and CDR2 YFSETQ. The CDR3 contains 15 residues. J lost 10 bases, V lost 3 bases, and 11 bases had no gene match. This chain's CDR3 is CASSSIPGQGNEQFF. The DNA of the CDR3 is TGCGCCAGCAGCTCTATACCGGGACAGGGAAACGAGCAGTTCTTC.

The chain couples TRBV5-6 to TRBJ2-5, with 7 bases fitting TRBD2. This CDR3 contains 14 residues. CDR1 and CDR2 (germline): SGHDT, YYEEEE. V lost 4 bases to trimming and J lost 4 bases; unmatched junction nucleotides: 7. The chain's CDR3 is CASSQSGVRETQYF. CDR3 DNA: TGTGCCAGCAGCCAAAGCGGGGTAAGAGAGACCCAGTACTTC.